This T cell receptor beta chain was sequenced during a study of blood T cell repertoires in COVID-19 (dated by TCRdb to the early 2020s). Study-level background: Samples covering the acute and convalescent phases of COVID-19 were provided by collaborators in the United States, Italy and Spain. The prospective study material was composed of cDNA or gDNA derived from T cells, B-cell-depleted T cells, or PBMCs. The repertoires were made available in a free public database intended to serve as a resource for research on the immune response to SARS-CoV-2. Where available, HLA class I and class II types were taken from metadata supplied by the sample provider and were not determined by assay-based typing. The samples were drawn from two sources: the first 160 participants of the ongoing ImmuneRACE study, and 1,200 or so subjects contributed by 6 global collaborators. Subjects who had been exposed to COVID-19, were actively infected with it, or had recovered from it provided the deeply sampled blood TCRbeta repertoires that made up the dataset. The sample metadata nearly always contained a de-identified subject ID, COVID-19 status, age in years and sex.

Trimming accounts for 4 bases at V and 5 bases at J, while the number of junction bases matched to no gene is 6. Counted from cysteine to phenylalanine, this CDR3 has 15 amino acids. The entry retains the CDR3 DNA only, 45 bases that are in frame from base 1. From a lookup of the germline V gene (reference sequence), CDR1 and CDR2 are SGHNT and YYREEE. Concerning this clone: It has no known antigen specificity. Base qualities are not provided; no much larger clone lies one nucleotide away.

Paper-wide results and their limitations: The quantity of clinical and demographic metadata differed by source and by participant and was supplied without curation.

TCRbeta CDR3 regions were amplified from genomic DNA by means of the immunoSEQ Assay, a bias-controlled multiplex PCR. From the authors' description of their analysis: Nucleated cell counts per sample were estimated from amplification of reference gene primers within the assay. Sequence reads were collapsed and filtered to measure the absolute abundance of every unique TCRbeta CDR3 rearrangement. For each sample, productive Simpson clonality was calculated as the square root of Simpson's diversity index across productive rearrangements. Not all clones reach the TCRdb copy of this immuneACCESS table, which keeps in-frame sequences only. Checked studies attribute under half of the gap to unresolved V genes and leave the rest unexplained. V, J and clone size are those of that table, while D and trimming were read from the DNA. The sample includes roughly 190,000 clones, with around nine tenths observed a single time. The ten biggest clones cover 3.7% of the sample.

Whole blood was collected in K2EDTA tubes by collaborating institutions according to the institutions' own protocols. For TCRbeta analysis, collaborators shipped samples in one of three forms: frozen whole blood, isolated PBMCs, or DNA extracted from either of those sample types. The rearranged chain carries TRBV5-4 and TRBJ2-7; 13 nucleotides in the junction match TRBD2. Sample: peripheral blood. The TCR originated in a man between 18 and 29 years old with active or convalescent COVID-19. CDR3 sequence: CASSPGTSGINEQYF. Read as DNA, the sequence is TGTGCCAGCAGCCCCGGGACTAGCGGGATCAACGAGCAGTACTTC.